Shown below are 7 T cell receptor beta chains from a single sample sequenced in a study of early T cells in non-severe SARS-CoV-2 infection. TCRdb fed the 5' RACE reads into MiXCR, producing one record per CDR3 protein. The repertoire holds more than 95,000 distinct CDR3 sequences, with 16% as singletons. The sample taken for sequencing was whole blood. These receptor sequences come from an adult who was a healthcare worker with PCR-confirmed SARS-CoV-2 infection or an uninfected control (not recorded which).

In its sample, this clonotype was seen many times. CDR3 amino acids: CASSLSSGSTTGELFF. CDR3 nucleotide sequence: TGTGCCAGCAGTTTAAGTAGCGGGAGTACCACCGGGGAGCTGTTTTTT. The V and J genes are TRBV27 and TRBJ2-2, with TRBD2 matching 9 bases. J gave up 4 bases and V 2 bases, and 5 bases lay outside the gene matches. In germline, CDR1 is MNHEY, CDR2 SMNVEV (reference sequence). This CDR3 region has 16 residues.

This clonotype came up a few times. The chain uses TRBV7-6 and TRBJ1-5; D is unresolved. Between the trimmed V and J ends, which lost 4 bases and 3 bases, there was a span of 4 bases. Looked up from germline, CDR1 is SGHVS and CDR2 is FNYEAQ. This CDR3 is built from 12 residues. The CDR3 spells CASSSNNQPQHF. CDR3 bases: TGTGCCAGCAGCTCGAACAATCAGCCCCAGCATTTT.

The sample holds a few counts of this clonotype. CDR3 DNA sequence: TGTGCCAGCTCACTCCCCCGGGACAGGGAACGGTACGAGCAGTACTTC. It yields the protein CASSLPRDRERYEQYF. The chain combines TRBV18 with TRBJ2-7; 9 bases map to TRBD1. Germline V gives CDR1 KGHSH, CDR2 LQKENI. This CDR3 comprises 16 residues. V was clipped by 4 bases and J by 4 bases; unmatched bases: 11.

V usage is TRBV6-5 and J usage is TRBJ2-3, with a weak D call TRBD1 (5 bases). Germline V gene lookup returns CDR1 MNHEY and CDR2 SVGAGI. The CDR3 runs to 16 residues. Trimming cost V 0 bases and J 0 bases, with 10 bases left between them. DNA of the CDR3: TGTGCCAGCAGTTACTCGTTACAGGAGAGCACAGATACGCAGTATTTT. Its translation: CASSYSLQESTDTQYF.

The table lists this clonotype with many counts. The chain joins TRBV7-2 to TRBJ2-6; tentatively, D is TRBD1 or TRBD2 (5 bases each). The V gene's germline CDR1 is SGHTA and CDR2 FQGNSA. Trimming pared 2 bases from V and 2 bases from J, leaving 7 bases between. CDR3 length: 15 residues. The chain's CDR3 is CASSLLGAGANVLTF. The CDR3 DNA reads TGTGCCAGCAGCTTATTGGGGGCTGGGGCCAACGTCCTGACTTTC.

Many counts were recorded for this clonotype. This chain links TRBV11-2 with TRBJ2-7; tentative D call: TRBD2 (6 bases). Per the germline V gene, CDR1 is SGHAT and CDR2 is FQNNGV. V dropped 3 bases and J dropped 4 bases, with 16 bases sitting between them. There are 15 residues in the CDR3. The CDR3 protein is CASSFPDSGLYEQYF. The CDR3 DNA reads as TGTGCCAGCAGCTTTCCCGATAGCGGACTATACGAGCAGTACTTC.

This chain links TRBV28 with TRBJ2-3; D call uncertain. The V and J ends lost 5 bases and 5 bases respectively, with 8 bases between them. The CDR3 length is 12 residues. Looked up from germline, CDR1 is MDHEN and CDR2 is SYDVKM. The CDR3 DNA reads TGTGCCAGCAGTCCTCCACTAGATACGCAGTATTTT. This translates into CASSPPLDTQYF.